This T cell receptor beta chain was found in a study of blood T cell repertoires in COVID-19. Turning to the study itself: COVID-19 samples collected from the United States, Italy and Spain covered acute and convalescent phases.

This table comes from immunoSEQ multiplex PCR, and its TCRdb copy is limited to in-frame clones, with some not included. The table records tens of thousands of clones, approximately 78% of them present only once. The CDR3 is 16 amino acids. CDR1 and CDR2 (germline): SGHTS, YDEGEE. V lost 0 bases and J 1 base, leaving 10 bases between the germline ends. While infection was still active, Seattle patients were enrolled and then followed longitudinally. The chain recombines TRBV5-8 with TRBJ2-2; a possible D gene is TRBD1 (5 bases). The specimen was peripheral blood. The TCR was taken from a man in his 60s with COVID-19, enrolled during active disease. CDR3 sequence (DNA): TGTGCCAGCAGCTTGGGACAGCATTTGAACACCGGGGAGCTGTTTTTT. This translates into CASSLGQHLNTGELFF. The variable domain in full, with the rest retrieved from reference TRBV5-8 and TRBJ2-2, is EAGVTQSPTHLIKTRGQQATLRCSPISGHTSVYWYQQALGLGLQFLLWYDEGEERNRGNFPPRFSGRQFPNYSSELNVNALELEDSALYLCASSLGQHLNTGELFFGEGSRLTVL.